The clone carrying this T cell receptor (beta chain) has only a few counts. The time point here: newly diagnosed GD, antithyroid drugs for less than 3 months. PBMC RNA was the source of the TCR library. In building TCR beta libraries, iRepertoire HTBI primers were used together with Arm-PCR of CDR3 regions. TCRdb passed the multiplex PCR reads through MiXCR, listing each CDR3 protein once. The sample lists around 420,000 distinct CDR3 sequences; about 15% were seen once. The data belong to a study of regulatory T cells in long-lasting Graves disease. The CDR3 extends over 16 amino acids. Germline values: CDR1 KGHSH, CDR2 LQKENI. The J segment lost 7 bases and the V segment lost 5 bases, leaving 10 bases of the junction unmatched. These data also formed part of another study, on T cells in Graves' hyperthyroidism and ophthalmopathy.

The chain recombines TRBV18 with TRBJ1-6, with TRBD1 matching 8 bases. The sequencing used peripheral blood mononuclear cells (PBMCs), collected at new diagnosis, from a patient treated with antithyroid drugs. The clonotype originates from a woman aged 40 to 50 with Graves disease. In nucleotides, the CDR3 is TGTGCCAGCTCAAAACGACAGGGGAGGGAGAATTCACCCCTCCACTTT. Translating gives CASSKRQGRENSPLHF. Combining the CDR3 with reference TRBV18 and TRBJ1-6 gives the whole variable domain NAGVMQNPRHLVRRRGQEARLRCSPMKGHSHVYWYRQLPEEGLKFMVYLQKENIIDESGMPKERFSAEFPKEGPSILRIQQVVRGDSAAYFCASSKRQGRENSPLHFGNGTRLTVT.